These 30 T cell receptor beta chains share one sample of origin, sequenced in a study of monozygotic twins with inflammatory bowel disease. Reanalyzing the 5' RACE reads, TCRdb keeps one entry per CDR3 protein, without DNA. With 330,000 or so distinct CDR3 sequences in the sample, the ten largest clones hold approximately 2%. The sequenced sample was blood. The source is a human donor with ulcerative colitis or Crohn's disease, or a healthy co-twin of an affected twin (not recorded which).

The V and J genes are TRBV28 and TRBJ2-2; TCRdb gives TRBD1 as the D gene, but with no DNA this cannot be confirmed. The CDR3 spans 16 residues. CDR1 is MDHEN, CDR2 SYDVKM, per germline. CDR3 amino acids: CASTPPDRRNTGELFF.

The chain couples TRBV5-1 to TRBJ2-2; TCRdb reports TRBD1, a call that lacks DNA to check it against. CDR3 length equals 14 residues. CDR1 and CDR2 (germline): SGHRS, YFSETQ. The CDR3 sequence is CASTGAANTGELFF.

This chain uses TRBV20-1 with TRBJ2-3; TCRdb selects TRBD1, and the lack of DNA leaves this call unchecked. The CDR3 extends over 15 amino acids. CDR1 DFQATT and CDR2 SNEGSKA come from the germline V gene (reference sequence). The CDR3 here is CSAPLPETSTDTQYF.

The chain has TRBV7-9 and TRBJ2-7; TCRdb's assignment of TRBD2 cannot be checked, as there is no DNA. This CDR3 comprises 15 residues. Germline V gene sequence: CDR1 SEHNR, CDR2 FQNEAQ (reference sequence). The CDR3 is CASSLDRERGNEQYF.

The chain employs TRBV4-1 and TRBJ2-1. From germline, CDR1 is MGHRA and CDR2 YSYEKL. The CDR3 contains 16 residues. CDR3 protein: CASSQSSSSSYNEQFF.

The chain has TRBV6-1 and TRBJ1-2; TCRdb calls TRBD1, which cannot be checked without DNA. Germline CDR1 is MNHNS and CDR2 is SASEGT. CDR3 length: 14 residues. This CDR3 reads CASSQGSGNYGYTF.

This CDR3 reads CASSQAFSPRRQETQYF. V usage is TRBV3-1 and J usage is TRBJ2-5; the TCRdb call, TRBD2, lacks DNA for checking. The CDR3 has 17 residues. The germline V gene has CDR1 LGHDT and CDR2 YNNKEL (reference sequence).

This chain uses TRBV5-1 with TRBJ2-7; there is no DNA to check the TCRdb D call of TRBD1. The CDR3 is 15 amino acids. Germline lookup yields CDR1 SGHRS and CDR2 YFSETQ. CDR3: CASSLGLQGQGEQYF. Variable domain in full (rest from reference TRBV5-1 and TRBJ2-7): KAGVTQTPRYLIKTRGQQVTLSCSPISGHRSVSWYQQTPGQGLQFLFEYFSETQRNKGNFPGRFSGRQFSNSRSEMNVSTLELGDSALYLCASSLGLQGQGEQYFGPGTRLTVT.

This rearrangement joins TRBV5-1 to TRBJ2-6. This CDR3 comprises 16 residues. Germline V gives CDR1 SGHRS, CDR2 YFSETQ. The CDR3 is CASSTPQFAGANVLTF.

The chain employs TRBV9 and TRBJ2-3; TCRdb calls TRBD2, which cannot be checked without DNA. CDR3 size: 12 residues. The V gene's germline CDR1 is SGDLS and CDR2 YYNGEE. CDR3 sequence: CASRGPIDTQYF.

The gene calls are TRBV11-2 and TRBJ2-5; TCRdb lists TRBD2, though no DNA is available to test this call. Germline values: CDR1 SGHAT, CDR2 FQNNGV. The CDR3 runs to 15 residues. This CDR3 is CASSFQRGYQETQYF.

This sequence joins TRBV18 and TRBJ2-7; TCRdb's D call, TRBD2, is unchecked because there is no DNA. Germline V lookup: CDR1 KGHSH, CDR2 LQKENI. CDR3 length: 20 residues. CDR3: CASSPTISSPASGSFYEQYF.

The genes are TRBV4-1 and TRBJ2-1. The CDR3 sequence is 12 residues long. Per germline, CDR1 MGHRA and CDR2 YSYEKL. CDR3 amino acids: CASSQASTEQFF.

This chain links TRBV5-1 with TRBJ1-3. CDR1 SGHRS and CDR2 YFSETQ come from the germline V gene. This CDR3 has 14 amino acids. This CDR3 is CASSLEPNGDTIYF.

The rearrangement links TRBV12-3 or TRBV12-4 to TRBJ2-3; no DNA is available, so the TRBD1 call from TCRdb remains unchecked. This CDR3 contains 15 residues. CDR3 region: CASTHWDRSTDTQYF.

The V and J genes are TRBV19 and TRBJ2-3; the D call of TRBD2 rests on TCRdb alone, since no DNA is present to check it. The germline CDR1 and CDR2 sequences are LNHDA and SQIVND (reference sequence). This CDR3 is 16 amino acids long. The CDR3 sequence is CASSKGTSGRLSEQYF. The full variable domain, in which reference TRBV19 and TRBJ2-3 provide the parts outside the CDR3, is DGGITQSPKYLFRKEGQNVTLSCEQNLNHDAMYWYRQDPGQGLRLIYYSQIVNDFQKGDIAEGYSVSREKKESFPLTVTSAQKNPTAFYLCASSKGTSGRLSEQYFGPGTRLTVL.

The rearrangement links TRBV5-1 to TRBJ2-1. The CDR3 is 14 residues long. The V gene's germline CDR1 is SGHRS and CDR2 YFSETQ. CDR3 sequence reads: CASRPTDSGGEQFF.

CDR3 amino acids: CASKASGHGYTF. The V call is TRBV12-3 or TRBV12-4, the J call TRBJ1-2. The CDR3 spans 12 residues.

V and J are TRBV30 and TRBJ1-6. The CDR3 extends over 13 amino acids. The germline CDR1 and CDR2 sequences are GTSNPN and SVGIG (reference sequence). The CDR3 sequence: CAWSGSRNSPLHF.

The rearrangement joins TRBV9 to TRBJ2-7. CDR3 length: 15 amino acids. Germline V lookup: CDR1 SGDLS, CDR2 YYNGEE. CDR3 loop: CASSVAPTGSYEQYF.

V usage is TRBV20-1 and J usage is TRBJ1-1; the TCRdb call, TRBD1, lacks DNA for checking. From germline, CDR1 is DFQATT and CDR2 SNEGSKA (reference sequence). The CDR3 is 15 amino acids. The CDR3 reads CSARDGASPNTEAFF.

The chain carries TRBV5-5 and TRBJ2-7; TCRdb designates TRBD1, a call that cannot be tested without DNA. Germline CDR1 SGHKS, CDR2 YYEKEE (reference sequence). This CDR3 region has 15 residues. The CDR3 sequence: CASSLDWDMGTEQYF.

The chain uses TRBV9 and TRBJ1-6. CDR3 length: 13 amino acids. The germline CDR1 and CDR2 sequences are SGDLS and YYNGEE. The CDR3 loop reads CASSAERNSPLHF.

The chain joins TRBV4-1 to TRBJ2-7. The CDR3 runs to 12 residues. Germline lookup yields CDR1 MGHRA and CDR2 YSYEKL. CDR3 residues: CASSQDGVSQYF.

The J gene is TRBJ2-7, the V gene TRBV10-3. Germline V gene data show CDR1 as ENHRY and CDR2 as SYGVKD. The CDR3 spans 12 residues. The CDR3 sequence is CAIRDTPYEQYF.

The rearrangement uses TRBV11-2 and TRBJ2-7; TCRdb's D call, TRBD2, is unchecked because there is no DNA. The CDR3 is 14 residues long. Per the germline V gene, CDR1 is SGHAT and CDR2 is FQNNGV. The CDR3 sequence is CASSLTGGSGEQYF.

This chain uses TRBV20-1 with TRBJ2-7. The germline V gene encodes CDR1 DFQATT and CDR2 SNEGSKA (reference sequence). The CDR3 covers 13 residues. CDR3 sequence reads: CSARDGVFDEQYF.

J is TRBJ2-5 and V is TRBV20-1; without DNA, the TCRdb call of TRBD1 cannot be checked. Germline assignment: CDR1 DFQATT and CDR2 SNEGSKA (reference sequence). This CDR3 is built from 14 residues. The CDR3 loop is CSARVGTTKETQYF.

The chain joins TRBV7-9 to TRBJ2-3; TCRdb's D gene call, TRBD2, goes unchecked for lack of DNA. Germline V gene lookup returns CDR1 SEHNR and CDR2 FQNEAQ (reference sequence). CDR3 size: 17 residues. The CDR3 region is CASSLTSGRSSTDTQYF.

The chain employs TRBV12-3 or TRBV12-4 and TRBJ2-7; TCRdb reports TRBD1, a call that lacks DNA to check it against. The CDR3 spans 16 residues. The CDR3 here is CASSPQQGNLHYEQYF.